Listed below are T cell receptor beta chains from one sample, sequenced in a study of T cell changes during pregnancy in multiple sclerosis. TCRdb's table, derived via immunoSEQ multiplex PCR, lists solely in-frame clones and lacks some. The sample lists approximately 61,000 clones, roughly 87% seen once, with 1.5% to 2% in the top ten. The specimen was peripheral blood, collected in the first trimester of pregnancy. All receptors derive from a female donor with multiple sclerosis, enrolled in a pregnancy study. CDR3s include the opening cysteine and the closing phenylalanine or tryptophan. Fields, in order: clone size, CDR3 length, V gene, D gene, J gene, CDR3 DNA, CDR3 protein. A D gene is named only where the DNA matches it firmly. The size field is filled for only some rows; it gives once, few, many or a size class.

size: -
length: 14
V: TRBV7-9
D: -
J: TRBJ1-5
DNA: TGTGCCAGCAGCCCTTCGGGGGGCTTTCAGCCCCAGCATTTT
CDR3: CASSPSGGFQPQHF

size: -
length: 14
V: TRBV13
D: -
J: TRBJ2-1
DNA: TGTGCCAGCAGCTTGACAGGCTCCTACAATGAGCAGTTCTTC
CDR3: CASSLTGSYNEQFF

size: -
length: 16
V: TRBV18
D: -
J: TRBJ2-7
DNA: TGTGCCAGCTCACCCGGCCTAGACAGGAGCCGGTACGAGCAGTACTTC
CDR3: CASSPGLDRSRYEQYF

size: -
length: 14
V: TRBV9
D: -
J: TRBJ2-2
DNA: TGTGCCAGCAGCGTACAGGGTATCACCGGGGAGCTGTTTTTT
CDR3: CASSVQGITGELFF

size: -
length: 15
V: TRBV5-1
D: TRBD2
J: TRBJ2-3
DNA: TGCGCCAGCAGCTTAAGCGGGAGTAGATCAGATACGCAGTATTTT
CDR3: CASSLSGSRSDTQYF

size: -
length: 16
V: TRBV27
D: TRBD2
J: TRBJ2-7
DNA: TGTGCCAGCAGTCCCGGGACTAGCGGGACCTCCTACGAGCAGTACTTC
CDR3: CASSPGTSGTSYEQYF

size: few
length: 14
V: TRBV7-2
D: -
J: TRBJ2-2
DNA: TGTGCCAGCAGCTTAGGGCAGGGCACCGGGGAGCTGTTTTTT
CDR3: CASSLGQGTGELFF

size: -
length: 12
V: TRBV6-1
D: -
J: TRBJ1-5
DNA: TGTGCCAGCAGTGACCGGGTCCAGCCCCAGCATTTT
CDR3: CASSDRVQPQHF

size: -
length: 15
V: TRBV9
D: -
J: TRBJ1-4
DNA: TGTGCCAGCAGCGCCCCTTTAGGGGCTAATGAAAAACTGTTTTTT
CDR3: CASSAPLGANEKLFF

size: -
length: 13
V: TRBV27
D: TRBD2
J: TRBJ2-7
DNA: TGTGCCAGCCGTTTCGCGGGAGGCCTCGAGCAGTACTTC
CDR3: CASRFAGGLEQYF

size: -
length: 14
V: TRBV18
D: -
J: TRBJ2-1
DNA: TGTGCCAGCTCACCACTTCCGGGCCTAAGGGGGCAGTTCTTC
CDR3: CASSPLPGLRGQFF

size: once
length: 15
V: TRBV6-5
D: TRBD2
J: TRBJ2-3
DNA: TGTGCCAGCAGTTACTCACTCCCTAGCGGGGATACGCAGTATTTT
CDR3: CASSYSLPSGDTQYF

size: -
length: 16
V: TRBV27
D: TRBD2
J: TRBJ2-7
DNA: TGTGCCAGCAGTCCACTAGGACTAGAAAGGCCCCACGAGCAGTACTTC
CDR3: CASSPLGLERPHEQYF

size: once
length: 14
V: TRBV6-1
D: -
J: TRBJ1-5
DNA: TGTGCCAGCAGTCTCCAAGGGGCTAATCAGCCCCAGCATTTT
CDR3: CASSLQGANQPQHF

size: -
length: 12
V: TRBV30
D: -
J: TRBJ1-2
DNA: TGTGCCTGGAGACGACTGTACTATGGCTACACCTTC
CDR3: CAWRRLYYGYTF

size: -
length: 13
V: TRBV10-2
D: TRBD1
J: TRBJ1-5
DNA: TGCGCCAGCAGCAGGGGGTCGGATCAGCCCCAGCATTTT
CDR3: CASSRGSDQPQHF

size: -
length: 15
V: TRBV9
D: TRBD1
J: TRBJ2-3
DNA: TGTGCCAGCAGCTCGCCGGGACAGGGGATAGATACGCAGTATTTT
CDR3: CASSSPGQGIDTQYF

size: -
length: 13
V: TRBV7-9
D: TRBD1
J: TRBJ2-7
DNA: TGTGCCAGCACCGGGGACAGGGACTACGAGCAGTACTTC
CDR3: CASTGDRDYEQYF

size: -
length: 15
V: TRBV11-3
D: TRBD2
J: TRBJ2-2
DNA: TGTGCCAGCAGCCCGGGACTAGCGAGCACCGGGGAGCTGTTTTTT
CDR3: CASSPGLASTGELFF

size: -
length: 14
V: TRBV28
D: TRBD2
J: TRBJ2-2
DNA: TGTGCCAGCAGTTTATCGGGGGGTTTCGGGGAGCTGTTTTTT
CDR3: CASSLSGGFGELFF

size: -
length: 12
V: TRBV6-5
D: TRBD1
J: TRBJ1-2
DNA: TGTGCCAGCCGACAGGGACTCTATGGCTACACCTTC
CDR3: CASRQGLYGYTF

size: -
length: 13
V: TRBV5-1
D: -
J: TRBJ2-5
DNA: TGCGCCAGCAATAACGGGGGGCCAGAGACCCAGTACTTC
CDR3: CASNNGGPETQYF

size: -
length: 16
V: TRBV5-1
D: TRBD1
J: TRBJ2-5
DNA: TGCGCCAGCAACCCACCTGGGACAGGTGGCGGAGAGACCCAGTACTTC
CDR3: CASNPPGTGGGETQYF

size: -
length: 16
V: TRBV5-1
D: TRBD2
J: TRBJ2-1
DNA: TGCGCCAGCAGCTTGTATGCGGGAGGGGCCTACAATGAGCAGTTCTTC
CDR3: CASSLYAGGAYNEQFF

size: -
length: 16
V: TRBV6-6
D: TRBD2
J: TRBJ2-3
DNA: TGTGCCAGCAGTTTCCTTAAAGCGGGAGGGCGGGATACGCAGTATTTT
CDR3: CASSFLKAGGRDTQYF

size: -
length: 16
V: TRBV19
D: -
J: TRBJ1-1
DNA: TGTGCCAGTAGACAAAAGGGGGGGAATAGGGACACTGAAGCTTTCTTT
CDR3: CASRQKGGNRDTEAFF

size: -
length: 13
V: TRBV6-1
D: -
J: TRBJ2-7
DNA: TGTGCCAGCCGTCGGACAGAAGACTACGAGCAGTACTTC
CDR3: CASRRTEDYEQYF

size: once
length: 15
V: TRBV2
D: -
J: TRBJ2-2
DNA: TGTGCCAGCAGTGGGTTGGTATCCGGCACCGGGGAGCTGTTTTTT
CDR3: CASSGLVSGTGELFF

size: -
length: 15
V: TRBV5-1
D: TRBD2
J: TRBJ2-7
DNA: TGCGCCAGCAGTTCCGGGACTACATCCTCCTACGAGCAGTACTTC
CDR3: CASSSGTTSSYEQYF

size: -
length: 15
V: TRBV7-3
D: TRBD1
J: TRBJ2-3
DNA: TGTGCCAGCAGCCCAAAGGGACAGGGCTGGGAGACGCAGTATTTT
CDR3: CASSPKGQGWETQYF

size: -
length: 14
V: TRBV27
D: TRBD2
J: TRBJ2-7
DNA: TGTGCCAACCACCTTCTGGGACTAGCGTACGAGCAGTACTTC
CDR3: CANHLLGLAYEQYF